Each of the 21 T cell receptor beta chains below was sequenced from the same sample in a study of T cells in pancreatic ductal adenocarcinoma. Method: immunoSEQ multiplex PCR; TCRdb's copy keeps in-frame clones and lacks some. The repertoire holds over 100,000 clones, with nearly 95% as singletons. No neoadjuvant therapy was given to the selected pancreatic ductal adenocarcinoma patients before their surgery. The sample comprised PBMCs. The receptors were gathered from a human donor with pancreatic ductal adenocarcinoma.

V usage is TRBV20-1 and J usage is TRBJ1-1; D gene unclear. Germline V gene data show CDR1 as DFQATT and CDR2 as SNEGSKA (reference sequence). V dropped 3 bases and J dropped 6 bases, with 8 bases sitting between them. The CDR3 extends over 11 amino acids. CDR3 bases: TGCAGTGCTAGTGAGAGCGCTGAAGCTTTCTTT. Translated, it gives CSASESAEAFF.

This clone was observed once. The chain uses TRBV28 and TRBJ2-1, with a possible D match to TRBD1 (6 bases). The CDR3 loop spans 15 amino acids. Germline V gene data show CDR1 as MDHEN and CDR2 as SYDVKM. V gave up 5 bases and J gave up 3 bases, with 14 bases separating them. CDR3 loop: CASSGGQLIYNEQFF. Here the CDR3 DNA reads TGTGCCAGCAGTGGAGGACAGCTTATCTACAATGAGCAGTTCTTC.

The chain is built from TRBV7-2 and TRBJ2-5, with D perhaps TRBD2 (5 bases). V was cut by 3 bases and J by 4 bases, with 15 bases left in between. Germline CDR1 reads SGHTA; CDR2 reads FQGNSA. This CDR3 has 15 residues. The CDR3 region is CASSFPPGLGETQYF. The CDR3 nucleotides read TGTGCCAGCAGCTTCCCTCCGGGATTGGGAGAGACCCAGTACTTC.

This chain connects TRBV27 to TRBJ2-7, with TRBD2 as a possible D gene (6 bases). The CDR3 has 13 residues. The V end was cut by 7 bases, the J end by 4 bases, with 14 bases between. The germline V gene encodes CDR1 MNHEY and CDR2 SMNVEV (reference sequence). The CDR3: CASKSGGVYEQYF. CDR3 nucleotide sequence: TGTGCCAGCAAGAGCGGAGGGGTTTACGAGCAGTACTTC.

The CDR3 DNA follows: TGTGCCAGCAGCCCCTCGAGGACTAGCGGGAGATACAATGAGCAGTTCTTC. Translated: CASSPSRTSGRYNEQFF. This sequence joins TRBV21-1 and TRBJ2-1; the table gives TRBD2 as D, unverified against the DNA. TRBV21-1 is deemed a pseudogene. CDR3 length equals 17 residues.

As regards this clone: One end of the junction does not line up with germline, which may come from a read error. V usage is TRBV28 and J usage is TRBJ2-1; 9 bases are a match to TRBD1. This CDR3 spans 13 amino acids. In germline, CDR1 is MDHEN, CDR2 SYDVKM. CDR3 protein: CANSLWDRVEQFF. The DNA for the CDR3 is TGTGCCAACAGTTTATGGGACAGGGTAGAGCAGTTCTTC.

The chain carries TRBV5-1 and TRBJ2-1, with TRBD2 identical over 11 bases. Trimming cost V 3 bases and J 0 bases; bases outside gene matches: 5. In germline, CDR1 is SGHRS, CDR2 YFSETQ. The CDR3 is made up of 17 amino acids. CDR3 DNA: TGCGCCAGCAGCTCCCTAGCGGGAGGAAGCTCCTACAATGAGCAGTTCTTC. As protein: CASSSLAGGSSYNEQFF.

The chain joins TRBV5-1 to TRBJ2-1, with TRBD2 as a possible D gene (6 bases). Deletions cut 0 bases from V and 7 bases from J, with 11 bases between. This CDR3 is 14 amino acids long. Per germline, CDR1 SGHRS and CDR2 YFSETQ. CDR3 in DNA: TGCGCCAGCAGCTTGGTGGGGAGGCGAAATGAGCAGTTCTTC. It yields the protein CASSLVGRRNEQFF.

CDR3 DNA sequence: TGTGCCCACACACAGGGACGAGCGGGGTCAGATACGCAGTATTTT. Protein product: CAHTQGRAGSDTQYF. The chain uses TRBV30 and TRBJ2-3, with a weak D call TRBD2 (7 bases). V was pared by 8 bases and J by 4 bases, with 22 bases between. Germline CDR1 and CDR2: GTSNPN and SVGIG (reference sequence). CDR3 length: 15 residues.

This chain's CDR3 is CASSQGLSGEQYF. The CDR3 DNA follows: TGTGCCAGCAGCCAGGGACTTTCAGGCGAGCAGTACTTC. The V gene is TRBV11-2, the J gene TRBJ2-7; a weak D match, TRBD2 (6 bases). Germline CDR1 and CDR2: SGHAT and FQNNGV. Trimming left V 5 bases short and J 6 bases short, with 14 bases between. The CDR3 is 13 amino acids.

This chain connects TRBV13 to TRBJ2-2; TRBD2 is a possible D gene (5 bases). CDR3 length: 15 amino acids. CDR1 PRHDT and CDR2 FYEKMQ come from the germline V gene (reference sequence). V lost 3 bases, J lost 0 bases, and 8 bases lay in between. This CDR3 is CASSFGIANTGELFF. The CDR3 bases are TGTGCCAGCAGCTTCGGGATCGCGAACACCGGGGAGCTGTTTTTT.

V is TRBV30 and J is TRBJ1-2; D ambiguous. Trimming cost V 0 bases and J 4 bases, with 12 bases left between them. This CDR3 spans 14 amino acids. Germline V gene sequence: CDR1 GTSNPN, CDR2 SVGIG (reference sequence). In DNA form, the CDR3 reads TGTGCCTGGAGTGTAGCGACGGCTTTCTATGGCTACACCTTC. Encoded protein: CAWSVATAFYGYTF.

CDR3 sequence (DNA): TGTGCCAGCAGCTCCTACTACGACAATGAGCAGTTCTTC. Translating it yields CASSSYYDNEQFF. The chain uses TRBV7-2 and TRBJ2-1; D remains ambiguous. The CDR3 is 13 residues long. Germline loops: CDR1 SGHTA, CDR2 FQGNSA. The ends were cut back, 4 bases at V and 5 bases at J, with 9 bases in the middle.

The V call is TRBV9, the J call TRBJ2-7; the D is unclear. The germline gives CDR1 SGDLS, CDR2 YYNGEE. The CDR3 is 14 amino acids. The germline V and J ends were trimmed by 3 bases and 0 bases, with 10 bases remaining between them. The CDR3 loop is CASSALLSSYEQYF. In DNA, the CDR3 is TGTGCCAGCAGCGCCTTACTGAGCTCCTACGAGCAGTACTTC.

This chain connects TRBV27 to TRBJ1-5; 10 nucleotides align to TRBD1. Germline lookup yields CDR1 MNHEY and CDR2 SMNVEV (reference sequence). CDR3 size: 18 residues. V trimming: 5 bases; J trimming: 0 bases; junction bases outside the gene matches: 10. The DNA of the CDR3 is TGTGCCAGCAGTCCAGGACAGGGGGTCAGGGGTAGCAATCAGCCCCAGCATTTT. This sequence encodes CASSPGQGVRGSNQPQHF.

The J gene is TRBJ2-3, the V gene TRBV6-1, with 10 bases identical to TRBD2. Germline V gives CDR1 MNHNS, CDR2 SASEGT. The CDR3 spans 15 residues. With V trimmed by 7 bases and J by 7 bases, 11 bases remained unmatched. CDR3 in DNA: TGTGCCAGCACCTCGCAGGCTAGCGGGAGCTATACGCAGTATTTT. This translates into CASTSQASGSYTQYF.

The J gene is TRBJ2-7, the V gene TRBV27; TRBD1 is a possible D gene (6 bases). This CDR3 spans 14 amino acids. The ends were cut back, 6 bases at V and 2 bases at J, with 14 bases in the middle. The germline CDR1 and CDR2 sequences are MNHEY and SMNVEV (reference sequence). CDR3 nucleotides: TGTGCCAGCAGACTCGGACAGTTCCCCTACGAGCAGTACTTC. Its translation: CASRLGQFPYEQYF.

The chain links TRBV30 to TRBJ1-1, with unresolved D. CDR1 and CDR2 (germline): GTSNPN, SVGIG (reference sequence). The CDR3 is 14 amino acids. V lost 0 bases and J 10 bases, leaving 18 bases between the germline ends. The CDR3 protein is CAWSVPTASGRAFF. CDR3 coding DNA: TGTGCCTGGAGTGTACCCACAGCGAGTGGGAGAGCTTTCTTT.

This clone was seen only once. This rearrangement joins TRBV20-1 to TRBJ2-7; D not certain. Trimming stripped 1 base from V and 3 bases from J, with 4 bases between. This CDR3 is built from 11 residues. The V gene's germline CDR1 is DFQATT and CDR2 SNEGSKA (reference sequence). CDR3 amino acids: CSARADYEQYF. The CDR3 DNA sequence: TGCAGTGCTAGAGCAGACTACGAGCAGTACTTC.

The chain has TRBV19 and TRBJ2-2, with D tentatively TRBD2 (5 bases). Trimming took 3 bases from V and 8 from J, leaving 16 bases between them. The CDR3 covers 15 residues. In germline, CDR1 is LNHDA, CDR2 SQIVND (reference sequence). CDR3 nucleotides: TGTGCCAGTAGTATTCTGAGTAGTGTAGCGGGGGAGCTGTTTTTT. Encoded protein: CASSILSSVAGELFF.

This chain joins TRBV6-5 and TRBJ2-2, with 7 bases fitting TRBD1. Germline V gene lookup returns CDR1 MNHEY and CDR2 SVGAGI. The V and J ends lost 7 bases and 0 bases, in that order; junction bases with no gene match: 2. The CDR3 has 14 residues. The CDR3 is CASKGTANTGELFF. CDR3 nucleotide sequence: TGTGCCAGCAAAGGGACAGCGAACACCGGGGAGCTGTTTTTT.